This T cell receptor beta chain was obtained from a study of cytomegalovirus exposure and HLA in healthy donors. Of note for this clone: Its antigen is not known.

With 60 Vbeta and 13 Jbeta primers, the PCR was carried out. Sequenced by immunoSEQ multiplex PCR; TCRdb stores in-frame clones only, minus some. The data contain 200,000 to 250,000 clones, under 80% of them seen just once; the ten biggest clones take up approximately 1.7%. CDR3 length equals 16 residues. V lost 0 bases and J 0 bases, leaving 10 bases between the germline ends. Germline CDR1 and CDR2: SGHRS and YFSETQ. Findings and limits, study-wide: Usually a TCR sequence was rare, but some public TCRs were found in many donors. Immune exposure was documented only through CMV serostatus. Fewer N-insertions than the roughly 670-donor mean were reportedly shown by an Asian-associated ancestry cluster in a later analysis. Some 150 TCR beta chains were listed as cytomegalovirus-associated.

This chain uses TRBV5-1 with TRBJ1-3; a possible D gene is TRBD1 (5 bases). Material: PBMCs. The clonotype comes from a woman in her 30s in good health and CMV-seronegative. CDR3 nucleotides: TGCGCCAGCAGCTTGGAGGGGCAGAACTCTGGAAACACCATATATTTT. This sequence encodes CASSLEGQNSGNTIYF.